This record looks at one TCR beta chain sequence and its context. Its antigen remains unidentified. The V and J ends lost 5 bases and 4 bases, in that order; junction bases with no gene match: 5. CDR1 SSHAT and CDR2 FNYEAQ come from the germline V gene (reference sequence). CDR3 length: 14 amino acids. The PCR employed 60 Vbeta primers together with 13 Jbeta primers. The assay was immunoSEQ multiplex PCR, and TCRdb's table has in-frame clones only and misses some. The sample lists over 150,000 clones; around 90% were seen once. The sample is drawn from a study of cytomegalovirus exposure and HLA in healthy donors. General observations from the study: Cytomegalovirus status was reportedly diagnosed by the classifier with high specificity and sensitivity. Cytomegalovirus association was assigned to some 160 TCR beta chains.

Healthy individuals who donated bone marrow served as the donors. The sequenced material came from PBMCs. The V and J genes are TRBV7-7 and TRBJ2-5, with 9 bases matching TRBD1. The receptor comes from a young woman in good health and CMV-seronegative. CDR3 sequence: CASSPQTGGETQYF. The CDR3 region has the DNA TGTGCCAGCAGCCCGCAGACAGGGGGAGAGACCCAGTACTTC.